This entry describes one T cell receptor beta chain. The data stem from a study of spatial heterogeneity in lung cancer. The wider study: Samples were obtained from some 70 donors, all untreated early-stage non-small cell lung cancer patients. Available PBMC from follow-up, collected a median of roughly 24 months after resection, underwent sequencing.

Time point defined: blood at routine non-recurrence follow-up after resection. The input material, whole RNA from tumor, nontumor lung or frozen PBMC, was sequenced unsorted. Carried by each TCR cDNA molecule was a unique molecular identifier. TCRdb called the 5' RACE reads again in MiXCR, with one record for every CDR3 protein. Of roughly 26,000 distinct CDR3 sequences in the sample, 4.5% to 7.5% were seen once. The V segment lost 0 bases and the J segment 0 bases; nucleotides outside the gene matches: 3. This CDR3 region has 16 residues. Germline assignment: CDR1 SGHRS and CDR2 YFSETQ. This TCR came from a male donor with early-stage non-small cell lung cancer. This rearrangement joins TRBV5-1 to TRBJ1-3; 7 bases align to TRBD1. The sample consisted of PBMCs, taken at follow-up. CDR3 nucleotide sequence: TGCGCCAGCAGCTTGGGGGACAGCAACTCTGGAAACACCATATATTTT. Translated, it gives CASSLGDSNSGNTIYF.